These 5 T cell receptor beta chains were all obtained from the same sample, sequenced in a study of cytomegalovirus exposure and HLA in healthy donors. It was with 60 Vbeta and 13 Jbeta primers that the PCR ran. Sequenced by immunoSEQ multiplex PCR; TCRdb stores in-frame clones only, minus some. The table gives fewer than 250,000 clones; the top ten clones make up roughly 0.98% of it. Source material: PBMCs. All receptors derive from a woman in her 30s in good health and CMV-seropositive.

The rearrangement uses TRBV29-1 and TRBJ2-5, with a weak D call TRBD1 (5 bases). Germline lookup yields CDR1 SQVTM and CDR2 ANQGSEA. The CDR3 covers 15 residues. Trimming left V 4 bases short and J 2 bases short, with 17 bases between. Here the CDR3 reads CSVAASVSGQETQYF. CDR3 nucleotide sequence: TGCAGCGTTGCTGCTAGTGTGTCAGGGCAAGAGACCCAGTACTTC.

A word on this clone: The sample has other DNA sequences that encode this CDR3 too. The CDR3 DNA is TGCGCCAGCAGCAAGAGGGAGGGTGAAGGCTACACCTTC. It is translated as CASSKREGEGYTF. The chain couples TRBV4-1 to TRBJ1-2, with D unresolved. The CDR3 has 13 residues. V was shortened by 5 bases and J by 8 bases, with 15 bases between the two germline ends. Germline lookup yields CDR1 MGHRA and CDR2 YSYEKL.

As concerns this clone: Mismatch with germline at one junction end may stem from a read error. CDR3 amino acids: CASGFSGRSTDTQYF. The CDR3 DNA follows: TGTGCCAGCGGTTTTAGCGGGAGAAGCACAGATACGCAGTATTTT. The rearrangement joins TRBV27 to TRBJ2-3, with TRBD2 matching 9 bases. This CDR3 contains 15 residues. Germline V gene sequence: CDR1 MNHEY, CDR2 SMNVEV (reference sequence).

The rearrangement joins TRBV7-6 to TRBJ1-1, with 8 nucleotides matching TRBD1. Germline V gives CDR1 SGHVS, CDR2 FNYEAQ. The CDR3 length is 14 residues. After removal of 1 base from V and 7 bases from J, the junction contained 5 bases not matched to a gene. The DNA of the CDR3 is TGTGCCAGCAGCTTAGGGACAGGGCGGGGTGAAGCTTTCTTT. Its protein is CASSLGTGRGEAFF.

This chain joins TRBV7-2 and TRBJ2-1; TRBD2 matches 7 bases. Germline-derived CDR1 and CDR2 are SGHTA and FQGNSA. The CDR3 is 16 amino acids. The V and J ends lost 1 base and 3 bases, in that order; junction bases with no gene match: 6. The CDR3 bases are TGTGCCAGCAGCTTAGGTCTAGCGGTTAACTACAATGAGCAGTTCTTC. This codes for CASSLGLAVNYNEQFF. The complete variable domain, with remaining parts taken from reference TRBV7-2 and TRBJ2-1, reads GAGVSQSPSNKVTEKGKDVELRCDPISGHTALYWYRQSLGQGLEFLIYFQGNSAPDKSGLPSDRFSAERTGGSVSTLTIQRTQQEDSAVYLCASSLGLAVNYNEQFFGPGTRLTVL.